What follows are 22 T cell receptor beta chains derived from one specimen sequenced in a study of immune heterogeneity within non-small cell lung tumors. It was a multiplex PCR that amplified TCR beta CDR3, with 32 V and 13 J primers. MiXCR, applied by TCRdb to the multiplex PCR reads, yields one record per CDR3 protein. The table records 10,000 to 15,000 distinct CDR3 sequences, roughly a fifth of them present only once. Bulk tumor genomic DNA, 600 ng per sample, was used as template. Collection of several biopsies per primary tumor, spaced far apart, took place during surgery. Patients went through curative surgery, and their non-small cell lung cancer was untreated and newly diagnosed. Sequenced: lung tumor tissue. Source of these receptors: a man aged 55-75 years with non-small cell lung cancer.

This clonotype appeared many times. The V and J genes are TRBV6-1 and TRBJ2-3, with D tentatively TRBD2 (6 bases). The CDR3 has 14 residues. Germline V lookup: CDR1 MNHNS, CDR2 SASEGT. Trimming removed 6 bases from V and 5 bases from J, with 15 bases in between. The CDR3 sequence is CASRERALGDTQYF. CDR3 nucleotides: TGTGCCAGCAGGGAGCGGGCCCTGGGAGATACGCAGTATTTT.

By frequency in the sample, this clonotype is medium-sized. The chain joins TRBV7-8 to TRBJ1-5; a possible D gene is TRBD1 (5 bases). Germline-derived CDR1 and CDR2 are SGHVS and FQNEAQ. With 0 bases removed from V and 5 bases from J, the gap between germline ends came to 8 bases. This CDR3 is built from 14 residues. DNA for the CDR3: TGTGCCAGCAGCTTAGCCAGGGTCGATCAGCCCCAGCATTTT. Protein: CASSLARVDQPQHF.

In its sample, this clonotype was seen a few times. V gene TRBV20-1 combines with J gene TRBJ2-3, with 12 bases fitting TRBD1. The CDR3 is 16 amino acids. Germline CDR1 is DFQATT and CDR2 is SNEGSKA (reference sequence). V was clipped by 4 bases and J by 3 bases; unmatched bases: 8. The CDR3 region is CSAMGQGARRTDTQYF. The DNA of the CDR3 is TGCAGTGCTATGGGACAGGGGGCAAGAAGAACAGATACGCAGTATTTT.

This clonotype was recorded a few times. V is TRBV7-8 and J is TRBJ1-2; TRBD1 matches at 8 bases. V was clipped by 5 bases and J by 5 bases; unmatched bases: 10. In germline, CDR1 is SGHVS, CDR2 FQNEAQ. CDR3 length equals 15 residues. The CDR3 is CASSLRTGTQYGYTF. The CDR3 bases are TGTGCCAGCAGCCTACGGACAGGGACTCAGTATGGCTACACCTTC.

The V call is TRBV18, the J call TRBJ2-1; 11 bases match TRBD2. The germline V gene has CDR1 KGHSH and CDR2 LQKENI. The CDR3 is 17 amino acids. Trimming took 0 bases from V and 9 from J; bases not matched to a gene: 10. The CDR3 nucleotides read TGTGCCAGCTCACCACCTCTTGTACTAGCGGGAGTGATTGAGCAGTTCTTC. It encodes CASSPPLVLAGVIEQFF. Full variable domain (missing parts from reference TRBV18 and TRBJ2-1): NAGVMQNPRHLVRRRGQEARLRCSPMKGHSHVYWYRQLPEEGLKFMVYLQKENIIDESGMPKERFSAEFPKEGPSILRIQQVVRGDSAAYFCASSPPLVLAGVIEQFFGPGTRLTVL.

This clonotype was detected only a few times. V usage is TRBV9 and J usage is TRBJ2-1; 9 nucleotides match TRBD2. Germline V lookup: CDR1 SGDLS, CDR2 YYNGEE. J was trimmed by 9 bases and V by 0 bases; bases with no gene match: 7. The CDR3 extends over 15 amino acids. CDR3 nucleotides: TGTGCCAGCAGCGTAGATGGGACTAGCTTGGTTGAGCAGTTCTTC. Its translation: CASSVDGTSLVEQFF.

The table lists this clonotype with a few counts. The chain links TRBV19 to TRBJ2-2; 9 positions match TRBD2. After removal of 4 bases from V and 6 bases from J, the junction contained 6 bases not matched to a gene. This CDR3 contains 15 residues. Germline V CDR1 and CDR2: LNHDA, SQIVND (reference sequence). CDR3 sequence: CASSTGTSRSGELFF. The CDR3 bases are TGTGCCAGTAGTACCGGGACTAGCCGATCCGGGGAGCTGTTTTTT.

The CDR3 coding sequence is TGTGCCAGCAGTTACTCCGGCGGCGGTGAGACCCAGTACTTC. Protein product: CASSYSGGGETQYF. The chain couples TRBV6-6 to TRBJ2-5; D is unresolved. V lost 0 bases, J lost 5 bases, and 10 bases lay in between. The length of the CDR3 is 14 residues. In germline, CDR1 is MNHNY, CDR2 SVGAGI (reference sequence).

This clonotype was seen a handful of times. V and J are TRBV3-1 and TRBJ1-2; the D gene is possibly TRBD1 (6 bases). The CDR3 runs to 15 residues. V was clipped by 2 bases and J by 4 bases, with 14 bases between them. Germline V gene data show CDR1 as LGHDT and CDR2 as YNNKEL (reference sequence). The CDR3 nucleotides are TGTGCCAGCAGCCAAACATCACAGGGTTCCTATGGCTACACCTTC. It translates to CASSQTSQGSYGYTF.

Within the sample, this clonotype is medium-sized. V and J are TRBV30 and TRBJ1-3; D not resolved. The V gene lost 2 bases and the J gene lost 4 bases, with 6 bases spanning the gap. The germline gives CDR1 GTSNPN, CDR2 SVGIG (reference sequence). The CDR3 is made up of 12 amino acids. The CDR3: CAWSQKGNTIYF. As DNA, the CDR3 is TGTGCCTGGAGTCAAAAGGGAAACACCATATATTTT. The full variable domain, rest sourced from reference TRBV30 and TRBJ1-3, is SQTIHQWPATLVQPVGSPLSLECTVEGTSNPNLYWYRQAAGRGLQLLFYSVGIGQISSEVPQNLSASRPQDRQFILSSKKLLLSDSGFYLCAWSQKGNTIYFGEGSWLTVV.

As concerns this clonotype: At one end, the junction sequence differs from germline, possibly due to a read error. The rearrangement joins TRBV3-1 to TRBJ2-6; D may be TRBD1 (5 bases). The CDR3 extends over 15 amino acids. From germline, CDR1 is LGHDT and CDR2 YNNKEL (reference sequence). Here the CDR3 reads CASSRPRSGANVRTF. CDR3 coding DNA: TGTGCCAGCAGCCGCCCCCGCTCTGGGGCCAACGTCCGGACTTTC.

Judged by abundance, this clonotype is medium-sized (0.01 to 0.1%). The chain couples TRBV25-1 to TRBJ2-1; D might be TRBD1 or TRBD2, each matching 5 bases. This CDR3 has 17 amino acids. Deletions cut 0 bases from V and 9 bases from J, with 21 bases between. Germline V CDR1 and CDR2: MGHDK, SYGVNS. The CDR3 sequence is CASSEYRGRGNSGEQFF. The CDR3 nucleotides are TGTGCCAGCAGTGAATATAGGGGACGGGGTAATTCGGGTGAGCAGTTCTTC.

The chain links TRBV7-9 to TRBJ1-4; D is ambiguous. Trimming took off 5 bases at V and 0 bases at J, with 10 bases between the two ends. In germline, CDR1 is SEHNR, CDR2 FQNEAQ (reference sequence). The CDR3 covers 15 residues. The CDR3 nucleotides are TGTGCCAGCAGCATCGGACGTTCAACTAATGAAAAACTGTTTTTT. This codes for CASSIGRSTNEKLFF.

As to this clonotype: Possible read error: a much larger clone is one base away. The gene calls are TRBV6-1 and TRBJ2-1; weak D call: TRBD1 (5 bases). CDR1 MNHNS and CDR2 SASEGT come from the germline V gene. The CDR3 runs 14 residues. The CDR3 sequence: CASSEVLADNERFF. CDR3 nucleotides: TGTGCCAGCAGTGAAGTTTTGGCGGACAATGAGCGGTTCTTC.

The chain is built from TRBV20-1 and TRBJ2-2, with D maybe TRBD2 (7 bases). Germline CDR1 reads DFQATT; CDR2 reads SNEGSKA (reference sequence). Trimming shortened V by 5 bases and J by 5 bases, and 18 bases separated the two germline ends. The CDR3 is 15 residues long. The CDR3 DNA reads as TGCAGTGCTGCCCAACAGGGAGGGAGAACCGGGGAGCTGTTTTTT. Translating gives CSAAQQGGRTGELFF.

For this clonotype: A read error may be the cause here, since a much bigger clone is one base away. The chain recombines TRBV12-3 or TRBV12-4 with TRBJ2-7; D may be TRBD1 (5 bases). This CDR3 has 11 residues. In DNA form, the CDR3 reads TGTGTCAGCAGGGCGGCAGGGGAGCAGTACTTC. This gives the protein CVSRAAGEQYF.

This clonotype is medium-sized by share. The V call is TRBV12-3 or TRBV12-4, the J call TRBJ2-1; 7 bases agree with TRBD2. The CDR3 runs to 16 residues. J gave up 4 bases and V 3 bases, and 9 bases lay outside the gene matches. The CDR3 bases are TGTGCCAGCAGTTTTGCCCCGGGAGGATATTACAATGAGCAGTTCTTC. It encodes CASSFAPGGYYNEQFF.

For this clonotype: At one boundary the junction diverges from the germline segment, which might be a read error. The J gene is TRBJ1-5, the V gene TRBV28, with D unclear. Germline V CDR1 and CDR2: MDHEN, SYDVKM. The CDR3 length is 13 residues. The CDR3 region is CASSLSKVRPRHF. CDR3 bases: TGTGCCAGCAGTCTCTCCAAGGTCCGTCCCCGGCATTTT. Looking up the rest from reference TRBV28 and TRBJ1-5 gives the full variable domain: DVKVTQSSRYLVKRTGEKVFLECVQDMDHENMFWYRQDPGLGLRLIYFSYDVKMKEKGDIPEGYSVSREKKERFSLILESASTNQTSMYLCASSLSKVRPRHFGDGTRLSIL.

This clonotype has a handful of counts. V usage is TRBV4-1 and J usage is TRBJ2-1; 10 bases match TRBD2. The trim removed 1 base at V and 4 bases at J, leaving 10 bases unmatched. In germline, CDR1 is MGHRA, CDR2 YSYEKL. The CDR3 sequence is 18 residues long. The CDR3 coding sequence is TGCGCCAGCAGCCAAGGTGTAGCGGGAGGAATAGTATACAATGAGCAGTTCTTC. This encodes CASSQGVAGGIVYNEQFF.

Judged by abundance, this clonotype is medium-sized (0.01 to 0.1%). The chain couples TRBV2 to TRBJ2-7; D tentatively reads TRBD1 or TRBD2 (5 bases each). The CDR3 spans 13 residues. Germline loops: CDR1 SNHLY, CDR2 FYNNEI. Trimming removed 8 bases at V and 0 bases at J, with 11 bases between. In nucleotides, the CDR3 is TGTGCCAGCTACCGGGACGGCTCCTACGAGCAGTACTTC. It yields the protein CASYRDGSYEQYF.

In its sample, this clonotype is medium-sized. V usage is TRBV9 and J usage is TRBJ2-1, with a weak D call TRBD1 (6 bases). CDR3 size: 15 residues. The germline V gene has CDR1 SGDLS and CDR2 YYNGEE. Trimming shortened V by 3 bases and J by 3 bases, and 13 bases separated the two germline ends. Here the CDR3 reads CASSESPGHYNEQFF. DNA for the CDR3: TGTGCCAGCAGCGAATCTCCGGGACACTACAATGAGCAGTTCTTC.

The CDR3 protein is CASSLTGLAGPEQFF. The CDR3 bases are TGCGCCAGCAGCCTTACGGGACTAGCGGGCCCCGAGCAGTTCTTC. This chain links TRBV5-1 with TRBJ2-1, with 12 positions matching TRBD2. V was pared by 4 bases and J by 10 bases, with 9 bases of the junction left unmatched. The CDR3 covers 15 residues. Germline V gives CDR1 SGHRS, CDR2 YFSETQ. Full variable domain (rest looked up from reference TRBV5-1 and TRBJ2-1): KAGVTQTPRYLIKTRGQQVTLSCSPISGHRSVSWYQQTPGQGLQFLFEYFSETQRNKGNFPGRFSGRQFSNSRSEMNVSTLELGDSALYLCASSLTGLAGPEQFFGPGTRLTVL.